These T cell receptor beta chains were read from a single sample in a study of human T cells and chemical hapten exposure. TCRdb reprocessed the RACE reads with MiXCR, giving one entry per CDR3 protein. The repertoire has 95,000 to 150,000 distinct CDR3 sequences, roughly an eighth of them found once; the top ten carry 0.92%. The material sequenced was whole blood, taken in connection with sensitization to the hapten diphenylcyclopropenone (DPC). The receptors here all came from a man aged 18-30 years with alopecia areata. Some clones in this sample may be carry-over from other donors' samples. Each CDR3 is given with its conserved first and last residue. A D gene is named only where the DNA matches it firmly. Only part of the rows carry a size: once, few, many, or a class if the clone is expanded.

TRBJ2-2 . TRBV10-2 TRBD1 TGCGCCAGCAGTGAGTCGGGCAGGGGGCTACGGCGCTGGATCGGGGAGCTGTTTTTT CASSESGRGLRRWIGELFF
TRBJ2-2 few TRBV2 TRBD1 TGTGCCAGCAGTGTAGGACAGGACCCCACCGGGGAGCTGTTTTTT CASSVGQDPTGELFF
TRBJ2-5 few TRBV7-6 . TGTGCCAGCAGCCCCACCCGACAGGCGGGGACCCAGTACTTC CASSPTRQAGTQYF
TRBJ2-1 . TRBV12-5 TRBD1 TGTGCTAGTGGTTCGGGACAGGGATGGGTCAATGAGCAGTTCTTC CASGSGQGWVNEQFF
TRBJ2-2 few TRBV6-6 TRBD1 TGTGCCAGCAGCCCTCTCGGACAGGTCGGGGAGCTGTTTTTT CASSPLGQVGELFF
TRBJ2-3 . TRBV27 . TGTGCCAGCAGTTTATCGGCGTCACAGAGATTTAGCACAGATACGCAGTATTTT CASSLSASQRFSTDTQYF
TRBJ2-4 . TRBV4-3 . TGCGCCAGCAGCCAAGAAAGAGCCAAAAACATTCAGTACTTC CASSQERAKNIQYF
TRBJ1-6 . TRBV27 . TGTGCCAGCAGTTTTCACCACGTTACCTATAATTCACCCCTCCACTTT CASSFHHVTYNSPLHF
TRBJ2-7 few TRBV6-2/TRBV6-3 . TGTGCCAGCAGCCCCAGGGGAGTCGGCTCCTACGAGCAGTACTTC CASSPRGVGSYEQYF
TRBJ2-7 . TRBV25-1 . TGTGCCAGCAGTGCCTCGGGGCGCGAGCAGTACTTC CASSASGREQYF
TRBJ2-6 many TRBV15 . TGTGCCACCAGCGGTCGGCGGGCCTCTGGGGCCAACGTCCTGACTTTC CATSGRRASGANVLTF
TRBJ1-1 few TRBV5-4 . TGTGCCAGCAGCTTGCGGCCATACACTGAAGCTTTCTTT CASSLRPYTEAFF
TRBJ2-1 few TRBV4-1 . TGCGCCAGCAGCCAAGTTGGGGGAGGCTACAATGAGCAGTTCTTC CASSQVGGGYNEQFF
TRBJ2-2 few TRBV4-1 . TGCGCCAGCAGCCAATACAACGCCGGGGAGCTGTTTTTT CASSQYNAGELFF
TRBJ1-1 . TRBV6-5 . TGTGCCAGCAGTTACGGGGATTCTCGCACTGAAGCTTTCTTT CASSYGDSRTEAFF
TRBJ1-1 . TRBV29-1 . TGCAGCGTTGAAGATCGCACACCTGAAGCTTTCTTT CSVEDRTPEAFF
TRBJ2-1 few TRBV29-1 TRBD2 TGCAGCGATAGGGGACTAGCGAAATACAATGAGCAGTTCTTC CSDRGLAKYNEQFF
TRBJ2-1 . TRBV4-3 TRBD2 TGCGCCAGCAGCCAAGTAACTAGCGGGAGTTCCTACAATGAGCAGTTCTTC CASSQVTSGSSYNEQFF
TRBJ1-3 few TRBV5-5 . TGTGCCAGCAGCTTGAAGCTGAGTTCTGGAAACACCATATATTTT CASSLKLSSGNTIYF
TRBJ2-1 few TRBV4-3 . TGCGCCAGCAGCCAAGGAGGGGGTCGAAGGTTCTTC CASSQGGGRRFF
TRBJ1-2 . TRBV12-3/TRBV12-4 . TGTGCCAGCAGTTTCGGCAGGAACTATGGCTACACCTTC CASSFGRNYGYTF
TRBJ1-2 . TRBV29-1 . TGCAGCGTTGAGCCCACCAGTAACTATGGCTACACCTTC CSVEPTSNYGYTF
TRBJ2-3 few TRBV7-9 TRBD2 TGTGCCAGCAAAAATAGCGGGGAAAGCACAGATACGCAGTATTTT CASKNSGESTDTQYF
TRBJ1-3 few TRBV4-3 . TGCGCCAGCAGCCAAGGATCTTTATCTGGGGGAAACACCATATATTTT CASSQGSLSGGNTIYF
TRBJ1-2 . TRBV28 TRBD1 TGTGCCAGCAGATGGGACAGGAGTCATGGCTACACCTTC CASRWDRSHGYTF
TRBJ1-2 few TRBV24-1 . TGTGCCACCAGCGACAGCTATGGCTACACCTTC CATSDSYGYTF
TRBJ2-3 few TRBV7-3 TRBD2 TGTGCCAGCAGGAAAGGGGGACTAGCGGCCTTGGATACGCAGTATTTT CASRKGGLAALDTQYF
TRBJ2-7 few TRBV12-3/TRBV12-4 TRBD2 TGTGCCAGCAGTTCAGCGGGGGGTTCTGCCGAGCAGTACTTC CASSSAGGSAEQYF
TRBJ2-5 . TRBV20-1 TRBD1 TGCAGTGCTAGCCCTGGGACAGGCGTATTGGGGACCCAGTACTTC CSASPGTGVLGTQYF
TRBJ2-5 . TRBV18 TRBD1 TGTGCCAGCTCACCTTATGACAGGGAAGAGACCCAGTACTTC CASSPYDREETQYF
TRBJ1-2 . TRBV7-8 TRBD1 TGTGCCAGCAGCGGGACAGGAAGGAGAGGCTACACCTTC CASSGTGRRGYTF
TRBJ2-7 few TRBV29-1 . TGCAGCGGCGGGACGGAGATCTACGAGCAGTACTTC CSGGTEIYEQYF
TRBJ1-2 . TRBV20-1 . TGCAGTGCTAGTGTCGAGAACTATGGCTACACCTTC CSASVENYGYTF
TRBJ1-1 once TRBV9 . TGTGCCAGCAGCGTAGGACGGATGAACACTGAAGCTTTCTTT CASSVGRMNTEAFF
TRBJ1-2 . TRBV12-3/TRBV12-4 . TGTGCCAGCACCTTGACAGCGAACTATGGCTACACCTTC CASTLTANYGYTF
TRBJ2-7 . TRBV29-1 . TGCAGCGTTTACAGTGGCAGAACCTACGAGCAGTACTTC CSVYSGRTYEQYF
TRBJ2-6 many TRBV29-1 . TGCAGCGTTGACGGGAGCTCTGGGGCCAACGTCCTGACTTTC CSVDGSSGANVLTF
TRBJ1-5 . TRBV7-8 TRBD1 TGTGCCAGCGGCCAGGGGGCAAACGAAAATCAGCCCCAGCATTTT CASGQGANENQPQHF
TRBJ2-2 . TRBV7-8 . TGTGCCAGCAGCGCACGGGACTCTAACACCGGGGAGCTGTTTTTT CASSARDSNTGELFF
TRBJ2-1 many TRBV27 . TGTGCCAGCAGCTACTACTCCTACAATGAGCAGTTCTTC CASSYYSYNEQFF
TRBJ1-5 . TRBV6-1 . TGTGCCAGCAGTGCGCCGGGACTCATAACGGGCAATCAGCCCCAGCATTTT CASSAPGLITGNQPQHF
TRBJ2-3 few TRBV9 TRBD2 TGTGCCAGCAGCACCCCGACTAGCGGGGTTACTTATACGCAGTATTTT CASSTPTSGVTYTQYF
TRBJ1-2 many TRBV18 . TGTGCCAGCTCGTTGACAGATCCTAACTATGGCTACACCTTC CASSLTDPNYGYTF
TRBJ1-6 . TRBV4-3 . TGCGCCAGCAGCCAAGAAGCAAGCTCCTATAATTCACCCCTCCACTTT CASSQEASSYNSPLHF